One sample yielded the 10 T cell receptor beta chains listed below, sequenced in a study of blood T cell repertoires in COVID-19. Only in-frame clones appear in the TCRdb table, and some are missing; sequencing was by immunoSEQ multiplex PCR. This table holds about 170,000 clones, roughly 90% found once. Material: peripheral blood. These TCRs come from a man aged 30 to 45 with COVID-19, enrolled during active disease.

The V gene is TRBV7-9, the J gene TRBJ2-5, with a possible D match to TRBD1 (6 bases). Germline CDR1 is SEHNR and CDR2 is FQNEAQ (reference sequence). The CDR3 runs to 14 residues. Trimming took 4 bases from V and 4 from J, leaving 13 bases between them. CDR3 DNA sequence: TGTGCCAGCAGCTCTCGGACAGTGGTAGAGACCCAGTACTTC. It is translated as CASSSRTVVETQYF.

This clone was detected only once. The V call is TRBV7-9, the J call TRBJ2-2, with D tentatively TRBD1 (5 bases). Between the trimmed V and J ends, which lost 0 bases and 4 bases, there was a span of 9 bases. This CDR3 is 15 amino acids long. Germline values: CDR1 SEHNR, CDR2 FQNEAQ (reference sequence). The CDR3 loop reads CASSLARRGTGELFF. DNA for the CDR3: TGTGCCAGCAGCTTAGCGCGTAGGGGCACCGGGGAGCTGTTTTTT.

J is TRBJ2-5 and V is TRBV15, with 10 nucleotides matching TRBD2. J gave up 5 bases and V 1 base, and 7 bases lay outside the gene matches. Germline CDR1 is LNHNV and CDR2 is YYDKDF (reference sequence). This CDR3 contains 16 residues. The CDR3, as DNA: TGTGCCACCAGCAGAGTACAAGCGGGACTAGCGGAGACCCAGTACTTC. It yields the protein CATSRVQAGLAETQYF.

The chain links TRBV18 to TRBJ1-4, with 8 bases aligning to TRBD1. V trimming: 4 bases; J trimming: 7 bases; junction bases outside the gene matches: 5. The CDR3 is 14 residues long. The germline V gene has CDR1 KGHSH and CDR2 LQKENI. In DNA, the CDR3 is TGTGCCAGCTCACACCAGGGGGCGCGTGAAAAACTGTTTTTT. Its protein is CASSHQGAREKLFF.

With respect to this clone: The sample contains more than one DNA sequence encoding this CDR3. J is TRBJ1-1 and V is TRBV9; 7 bases match TRBD1. This CDR3 comprises 14 residues. Germline CDR1 SGDLS, CDR2 YYNGEE. Trimming took 2 bases from V and 1 from J; bases not matched to a gene: 2. CDR3: CASSVEGANTEAFF. For the CDR3, the DNA is TGTGCCAGCAGCGTTGAGGGGGCGAACACTGAAGCTTTCTTT.

The chain combines TRBV11-1 with TRBJ2-3; 12 nucleotides line up with TRBD2. CDR1 is SGHAT, CDR2 FQDESV, per germline (reference sequence). The junction had 10 bases not matched to a gene; V was cut back by 10 bases and J by 5 bases. This CDR3 is built from 15 residues. CDR3 DNA sequence: TGTGCCACCGGGACTAGCGGGTCCCGCGGAGATACGCAGTATTTT. Translated: CATGTSGSRGDTQYF. The complete variable domain, with remaining parts taken from reference TRBV11-1 and TRBJ2-3, reads EAEVAQSPRYKITEKSQAVAFWCDPISGHATLYWYRQILGQGPELLVQFQDESVVDDSQLPKDRFSAERLKGVDSTLKIQPAELGDSAMYLCATGTSGSRGDTQYFGPGTRLTVL.

This clone was counted between two and nine times. The chain has TRBV4-3 and TRBJ2-7; no firm D call. Germline CDR1 and CDR2: LGHNA and YSLEER. The CDR3 extends over 12 amino acids. V lost 0 bases, J lost 13 bases, and 13 bases lay in between. The CDR3 region has the DNA TGCGCCAGCAGCCAAGATGCGGCAGCTCCTTACTTC. As protein: CASSQDAAAPYF.

V gene TRBV5-1 combines with J gene TRBJ2-7, with TRBD1 matching 7 bases. Germline lookup yields CDR1 SGHRS and CDR2 YFSETQ. The CDR3 has 14 amino acids. Unmatched junction bases numbered 4, after V lost 4 bases and J lost 0 bases. CDR3 DNA sequence: TGCGCCAGCAGCGGGACAGCGAACTCCTACGAGCAGTACTTC. Amino acids: CASSGTANSYEQYF.

This chain uses TRBV3-1 (or the pseudogene TRBV3-2) with TRBJ2-7; TRBD2 aligns across 7 bases. This CDR3 has 15 amino acids. In germline, CDR1 is LGHDT, CDR2 YNNKEL (reference sequence). The V segment lost 1 base and the J segment 4 bases; nucleotides outside the gene matches: 7. CDR3 DNA sequence: TGTGCCAGCAGCCAAGCGGCTAGCGGCACTTACGAGCAGTACTTC. Amino acids: CASSQAASGTYEQYF.

The rearrangement joins TRBV30 to TRBJ2-2, with a weak D call TRBD2 (5 bases). Germline V gene sequence: CDR1 GTSNPN, CDR2 SVGIG (reference sequence). V was shortened by 0 bases and J by 6 bases, with 11 bases between the two germline ends. The CDR3 sequence is 14 residues long. The CDR3: CAWSVGSVAGELFF. The DNA of the CDR3 is TGTGCCTGGAGTGTAGGTAGCGTGGCCGGGGAGCTGTTTTTT.